This T cell receptor (beta chain) was observed in a study of blood T cell repertoires in COVID-19. About the research overall: Italy, Spain and the United States were the sources of the convalescent and acute COVID-19 samples.

Some clones are missing from TCRdb's copy, which holds only in-frame ones; the method was immunoSEQ multiplex PCR. This sample carries about 99,000 clones, about 91% of them seen once, and the ten largest clones take just over 2%. Germline CDR1 reads SGHNT; CDR2 reads YYREEE (reference sequence). The length of the CDR3 is 13 residues. The V end lost 0 bases, the J end lost 9 bases, and 10 bases lay between the germline ends. This clone has a handful of counts. What was sequenced was peripheral blood. The V call is TRBV5-4, the J call TRBJ2-1, with a possible D match to TRBD1 (6 bases). This TCR came from a middle-aged man with COVID-19, enrolled during active disease. CDR3 DNA: TGTGCCAGCAGCTTGGGACAGGCGGGTGAGCAGTTCTTC. Translated, it gives CASSLGQAGEQFF.